These 31 T cell receptor beta chains came from one sample sequenced in a study of blood T cell repertoires in COVID-19. Method: immunoSEQ multiplex PCR; TCRdb's copy keeps in-frame clones and lacks some. The sample contains about 250,000 clones, around nine tenths of which appear only once. Sequences were obtained from PBMCs or T cells enriched from blood (not recorded which). These receptors were obtained from a woman aged 18-30 years who had recovered from COVID-19.

The chain has TRBV10-1 and TRBJ2-2; 10 bases line up with TRBD2. Trimming cost V 5 bases and J 1 base; bases outside gene matches: 1. The CDR3 sequence is 15 residues long. Germline-derived CDR1 and CDR2 are WNHNN and SYGVQD (reference sequence). The CDR3 protein is CASSSGRENTGELFF. CDR3 nucleotide sequence: TGCGCCAGCAGTAGCGGGAGGGAGAACACCGGGGAGCTGTTTTTT.

This chain connects TRBV6-5 to TRBJ1-5; D gene uncertain. There are 13 residues in the CDR3. Looked up from germline, CDR1 is MNHEY and CDR2 is SVGAGI. V lost 7 bases to trimming and J lost 3 bases, with 10 bases between them. The DNA of the CDR3 is TGTGCCAGCATAGAGCAGGTCAATCAGCCCCAGCATTTT. Translated, it gives CASIEQVNQPQHF.

The V and J genes are TRBV29-1 and TRBJ2-3; 7 positions agree with TRBD1. Germline V gene data show CDR1 as SQVTM and CDR2 as ANQGSEA. Losses at the gene ends were 6 bases for V and 4 bases for J; bases not matched to a gene: 7. The CDR3 contains 13 residues. CDR3 residues: CSVPDQGADTQYF. CDR3 nucleotide sequence: TGCAGCGTCCCTGACCAGGGGGCAGATACGCAGTATTTT.

This clone has more than one count but fewer than ten. The chain couples TRBV11-3 to TRBJ2-1, with D possibly TRBD2 on 5 matching bases. The germline V and J ends were trimmed by 4 bases and 9 bases, with 13 bases remaining between them. This CDR3 is 13 amino acids long. CDR1 SGHNT and CDR2 YENEEA come from the germline V gene. The CDR3 spells CASSSLAQAEQFF. As DNA, the CDR3 is TGTGCCAGCAGCTCTCTAGCTCAGGCTGAGCAGTTCTTC.

This chain joins TRBV6-5 and TRBJ1-1; D is ambiguous. Trimming took off 4 bases at V and 5 bases at J, with 14 bases between the two ends. CDR1 is MNHEY and CDR2 is SVGAGI in the germline V gene. The CDR3 length is 14 residues. The CDR3 DNA sequence: TGTGCCAGCAGTTCCGCGATGGGCTGGACTGAAGCTTTCTTT. Translation gives CASSSAMGWTEAFF.

The gene calls are TRBV11-2 and TRBJ1-2; D is undetermined. CDR3 length: 15 residues. The V and J ends lost 5 bases and 8 bases respectively, with 21 bases between them. In germline, CDR1 is SGHAT, CDR2 FQNNGV. The CDR3 sequence is CASSPNQAGGWGYTF. In DNA form, the CDR3 reads TGTGCCAGCAGCCCAAATCAGGCGGGCGGTTGGGGCTACACCTTC.

The chain carries TRBV5-1 and TRBJ2-5; TRBD1 is a possible D gene (5 bases). The germline V gene has CDR1 SGHRS and CDR2 YFSETQ. Trimming pared 0 bases from V and 4 bases from J, leaving 13 bases between. The CDR3 consists of 15 residues. The CDR3 bases are TGCGCCAGCAGCTTGGGAGTGGGGCTGGGAGAGACCCAGTACTTC. Residues: CASSLGVGLGETQYF.

The gene calls are TRBV18 and TRBJ2-2, with unresolved D. CDR3 length: 15 amino acids. The V and J ends lost 5 bases and 4 bases respectively, with 14 bases between them. The germline CDR1 and CDR2 sequences are KGHSH and LQKENI. CDR3: CASSERSSRTGELFF. The CDR3 nucleotides are TGTGCCAGCTCAGAGAGATCATCACGCACCGGGGAGCTGTTTTTT.

The chain couples TRBV5-4 to TRBJ1-1; D gene unclear. V shed 2 bases and J shed 3 bases, with 5 bases lying between them. This CDR3 contains 12 residues. Looked up from germline, CDR1 is SGHNT and CDR2 is YYREEE (reference sequence). In DNA, the CDR3 is TGTGCCAGCAGCTTACTGGACACTGAAGCTTTCTTT. This codes for CASSLLDTEAFF.

This clone has only one observation. The J gene is TRBJ1-2, the V gene TRBV4-3; maybe TRBD1 (5 bases). V was pared by 1 base and J by 8 bases, with 11 bases between. The CDR3 loop spans 13 amino acids. The germline V gene encodes CDR1 LGHNA and CDR2 YSLEER. CDR3 sequence reads: CASSQAGILGYTF. The CDR3 DNA reads as TGCGCCAGCAGCCAAGCAGGGATCCTAGGCTACACCTTC.

This chain links TRBV21-1 with TRBJ2-1; the DNA was not compared with TRBD2, the D call given in the table. TRBV21-1 is a pseudogene locus. The CDR3 sequence is 17 residues long. The CDR3: CASSKATMRLSYNEQFF. For the CDR3, the DNA is TGTGCCAGCAGCAAAGCGACTATGCGACTCAGTTACAATGAGCAGTTCTTC.

The gene calls are TRBV5-1 and TRBJ1-2; 7 positions agree with TRBD1. Germline values: CDR1 SGHRS, CDR2 YFSETQ. CDR3 length: 14 amino acids. J lost 8 bases, V lost 1 base, and 8 bases had no gene match. This chain's CDR3 is CASSLQQGHGGYTF. CDR3 sequence (DNA): TGCGCCAGCAGCTTGCAACAGGGGCATGGGGGCTACACCTTC.

This clone was detected only a few times. The V call is TRBV4-1, the J call TRBJ2-3, with a possible D match to TRBD1 (5 bases). Trimming shortened V by 3 bases and J by 4 bases, and 14 bases separated the two germline ends. Germline loops: CDR1 MGHRA, CDR2 YSYEKL. This CDR3 is 15 amino acids long. Written as DNA, the CDR3 is TGCGCCAGCAGCCAGACCTTTCTAGGGGCAGATACGCAGTATTTT. Protein product: CASSQTFLGADTQYF.

This clone has only one observation. This chain links TRBV12-3 or TRBV12-4 with TRBJ1-1; tentative D call: TRBD1 (5 bases). The CDR3 is 13 amino acids. V was shortened by 0 bases and J by 11 bases, with 13 bases between the two germline ends. The CDR3: CASSLALTGSAFF. CDR3 in DNA: TGTGCCAGCAGTTTAGCCTTAACAGGTTCGGCTTTCTTT.

The gene calls are TRBV20-1 and TRBJ2-1; D not resolved. Germline V gives CDR1 DFQATT, CDR2 SNEGSKA (reference sequence). CDR3 length: 11 amino acids. V was cut by 6 bases and J by 3 bases, with 6 bases left in between. CDR3 coding DNA: TGCAGTGCCGATAGCTACAATGAGCAGTTCTTC. Protein product: CSADSYNEQFF.

CDR3 DNA: TGTGCCAGCAGCCACTACGGACAGGGGGGCAATCAGCCCCAGCATTTT. This encodes CASSHYGQGGNQPQHF. The V call is TRBV28, the J call TRBJ1-5, with 10 bases lining up with TRBD1. The CDR3 is made up of 16 amino acids. CDR1 MDHEN and CDR2 SYDVKM come from the germline V gene. The ends lost 6 bases at V and 2 bases at J; junction bases unmatched: 7.

This clone was seen once. The gene calls are TRBV2 and TRBJ1-2; TRBD1 aligns across 9 bases. V lost 1 base to trimming and J lost 4 bases; unmatched junction nucleotides: 1. CDR1 and CDR2 (germline): SNHLY, FYNNEI. CDR3 size: 14 residues. CDR3 sequence reads: CASSEEDRGYGYTF. For the CDR3, the DNA is TGTGCCAGCAGTGAAGAGGACAGGGGCTATGGCTACACCTTC.

The CDR3: CSVRDSGNTIYF. In DNA, the CDR3 is TGCAGCGTTAGGGACTCCGGAAACACCATATATTTT. The chain combines TRBV29-1 with TRBJ1-3, with TRBD1 as a possible D gene (5 bases). CDR1 and CDR2 (germline): SQVTM, ANQGSEA. V lost 5 bases, J lost 4 bases, and 9 bases lay in between. The length of the CDR3 is 12 residues.

The CDR3 coding sequence is TGCGCCAGCAGCCAAGGGGGGGGCTGGGATGGCTACACCTTC. This translates into CASSQGGGWDGYTF. This chain links TRBV4-1 with TRBJ1-2; maybe TRBD1 (6 bases). The germline V gene encodes CDR1 MGHRA and CDR2 YSYEKL. V dropped 1 base and J dropped 6 bases, with 12 bases sitting between them. The CDR3 runs 14 residues.

V gene TRBV6-5 combines with J gene TRBJ1-5, with D possibly matching TRBD1 (6 bases). The CDR3 runs to 15 residues. CDR1 is MNHEY and CDR2 is SVGAGI in the germline V gene. The V end was cut by 5 bases, the J end by 5 bases, with 16 bases between. CDR3 DNA sequence: TGTGCCAGCAGTAAGGGGGTAGGCGTTCATCAGCCCCAGCATTTT. Translating it yields CASSKGVGVHQPQHF.

The genes are TRBV15 and TRBJ1-1; 10 bases align to TRBD1. V dropped 3 bases and J dropped 8; count of bases not matched to a gene: 6. Germline V gene data show CDR1 as LNHNV and CDR2 as YYDKDF (reference sequence). There are 14 residues in the CDR3. The DNA of the CDR3 is TGTGCCACCAGCAGGACAGGGGGCCCGGAAGAAGCTTTCTTT. Its protein is CATSRTGGPEEAFF.

The V call is TRBV18, the J call TRBJ1-1, with D hard to call. V dropped 3 bases and J dropped 0 bases, with 14 bases sitting between them. This CDR3 spans 16 amino acids. Germline CDR1 reads KGHSH; CDR2 reads LQKENI. The CDR3 loop reads CASSPFSPEMNTEAFF. DNA for the CDR3: TGTGCCAGCTCACCTTTCTCACCCGAGATGAACACTGAAGCTTTCTTT.

This clone turned up a few times. The CDR3, as DNA: TGTGCCGCAGGGGCAGATACGCAGTATTTT. Residues: CAAGADTQYF. The rearrangement joins TRBV10-3 to TRBJ2-3; D may be TRBD1 (6 bases). Germline assignment: CDR1 ENHRY and CDR2 SYGVKD. V lost 11 bases and J lost 4, with 7 bases in between. CDR3 length: 10 residues.

This rearrangement joins TRBV27 to TRBJ1-5, with D perhaps TRBD1 (5 bases). Per germline, CDR1 MNHEY and CDR2 SMNVEV (reference sequence). This CDR3 region has 14 residues. Trimming left V 3 bases short and J 5 bases short, with 11 bases between. The CDR3 bases are TGTGCCAGCAGTTTCGCGACAGCTGATCAGCCCCAGCATTTT. Encoded protein: CASSFATADQPQHF.

A single count supports this clone. V gene TRBV28 combines with J gene TRBJ2-7; 7 nucleotides agree with TRBD1. The CDR3 has 14 residues. From germline, CDR1 is MDHEN and CDR2 SYDVKM. V lost 5 bases and J lost 2; bases outside the gene matches: 6. Written as DNA, the CDR3 is TGTGCCAGCAGTCACAGGGGCTTAACCTACGAGCAGTACTTC. Its protein is CASSHRGLTYEQYF.

The rearrangement links TRBV3-1 (or the pseudogene TRBV3-2) to TRBJ2-1, with 10 nucleotides matching TRBD2. V was clipped by 4 bases and J by 4 bases; unmatched bases: 4. CDR3 length: 15 residues. Germline values: CDR1 LGHDT, CDR2 YNNKEL (reference sequence). CDR3 amino acids: CASSRTSGGYNEQFF. In DNA form, the CDR3 reads TGTGCCAGCAGCCGGACTAGCGGAGGGTACAATGAGCAGTTCTTC.

This clone was observed many times. The chain is built from TRBV10-3 and TRBJ1-2; 9 nucleotides match TRBD1. Per the germline V gene, CDR1 is ENHRY and CDR2 is SYGVKD. CDR3 length equals 13 residues. The V segment lost 5 bases and the J segment 8 bases; nucleotides outside the gene matches: 6. The CDR3 protein is CAISHPGQGGYTF. CDR3 DNA sequence: TGTGCCATCAGTCATCCGGGACAGGGAGGCTACACCTTC.

This chain connects TRBV9 to TRBJ2-7; the D is unclear. V was cut by 0 bases and J by 3 bases, with 10 bases left in between. Germline-derived CDR1 and CDR2 are SGDLS and YYNGEE. CDR3 length: 14 amino acids. This CDR3 is CASSVGETGYEQYF. The CDR3 DNA reads as TGTGCCAGCAGCGTAGGCGAGACGGGCTACGAGCAGTACTTC.

The chain is built from TRBV5-1 and TRBJ2-5, with TRBD1 identical over 7 bases. This CDR3 contains 14 residues. Germline V gives CDR1 SGHRS, CDR2 YFSETQ. Trimming removed 2 bases from V and 4 bases from J; junction bases left unmatched: 5. The CDR3 loop reads CASSLQGPGETQYF. The CDR3 coding sequence is TGCGCCAGCAGCTTACAGGGGCCCGGAGAGACCCAGTACTTC.

The chain has TRBV9 and TRBJ2-7, with TRBD1 matching 7 bases. Trimming took 3 bases from V and 5 from J; bases not matched to a gene: 11. CDR1 SGDLS and CDR2 YYNGEE come from the germline V gene. CDR3 length: 15 amino acids. As DNA, the CDR3 is TGTGCCAGCAGCGCTTCCGGTGACAGGGCCAACGAGCAGTACTTC. Encoded protein: CASSASGDRANEQYF.

V and J are TRBV6-4 and TRBJ2-1; D gene unclear. V lost 2 bases and J lost 12, with 14 bases in between. This CDR3 has 13 residues. CDR1 and CDR2 (germline): MRHNA, SNTAGT. CDR3 in amino acids: CASSDDILGRQFF. CDR3 DNA sequence: TGTGCCAGCAGTGACGACATCCTGGGTAGGCAGTTCTTC.